Shown below are 18 T cell receptor beta chains from a single sample sequenced in a study of blood T cell repertoires in COVID-19. The assay was immunoSEQ multiplex PCR, and TCRdb's table has in-frame clones only and misses some. The sample yields some 140,000 clones, approximately 80% seen once. The sequenced material came from peripheral blood. The source of these receptors is an older woman with COVID-19, enrolled during active disease.

This chain joins TRBV12-5 and TRBJ1-1; D gene unclear. The CDR3 spans 13 residues. CDR1 is LGHNT, CDR2 FRNRAP, per germline. V lost 6 bases and J lost 3, with 11 bases in between. The CDR3 spells CASGPGFYTEAFF. The DNA for the CDR3 is TGTGCTAGTGGCCCCGGGTTCTACACTGAAGCTTTCTTT.

This rearrangement joins TRBV6-5 to TRBJ1-2, with 7 bases that match TRBD1. V dropped 7 bases and J dropped 4; count of bases not matched to a gene: 6. CDR1 and CDR2 from the germline V gene are MNHEY and SVGAGI. CDR3 length: 13 residues. The CDR3 coding sequence is TGTGCCAGCAATATGGGACAGATCTATGGCTACACCTTC. Amino acid sequence: CASNMGQIYGYTF.

CDR3 region: CATNKGGNTEAFF. Here the CDR3 DNA reads TGTGCCACCAACAAAGGGGGGAACACTGAAGCTTTCTTT. V gene TRBV15 combines with J gene TRBJ1-1; tentatively, D is TRBD1 (6 bases). V lost 7 bases, J lost 1 base, and 10 bases lay in between. This CDR3 comprises 13 residues. CDR1 and CDR2 from the germline V gene are LNHNV and YYDKDF (reference sequence).

The chain has TRBV19 and TRBJ1-6, with TRBD1 identical over 7 bases. The V gene's germline CDR1 is LNHDA and CDR2 SQIVND (reference sequence). The V and J ends lost 3 bases and 7 bases, in that order; junction bases with no gene match: 3. This CDR3 is 14 amino acids long. The CDR3 here is CASSMGQTNSPLHF. The CDR3 DNA is TGTGCCAGTAGTATGGGACAGACAAATTCACCCCTCCACTTT.

V gene TRBV12-5 combines with J gene TRBJ1-2; possibly TRBD1 for D (5 bases). V was clipped by 1 base and J by 7 bases, with 10 bases between them. Per germline, CDR1 LGHNT and CDR2 FRNRAP. The CDR3 covers 13 residues. The CDR3 DNA reads TGTGCTAGTGGTTTGGACTGGGGCAGTGGCTACACCTTC. Its translation is CASGLDWGSGYTF.

DNA for the CDR3: TGTGCCAGCAGCTGGGGACTAGCGAGCGATGAGCAGTTCTTC. Protein: CASSWGLASDEQFF. The rearrangement joins TRBV14 to TRBJ2-1, with TRBD2 identical over 10 bases. The CDR3 runs to 14 residues. Germline trimming cut 5 bases from V and 8 bases from J; bases unmatched to any gene: 6. Per germline, CDR1 SGHDN and CDR2 FVKESK. Full variable domain (rest looked up from reference TRBV14 and TRBJ2-1): EAGVTQFPSHSVIEKGQTVTLRCDPISGHDNLYWYRRVMGKEIKFLLHFVKESKQDESGMPNNRFLAERTGGTYSTLKVQPAELEDSGVYFCASSWGLASDEQFFGPGTRLTVL.

The J gene is TRBJ1-6, the V gene TRBV18, with 7 bases lining up with TRBD1. The CDR3 is made up of 18 amino acids. The trim removed 3 bases at V and 9 bases at J, leaving 17 bases unmatched. CDR1 and CDR2 from the germline V gene are KGHSH and LQKENI. CDR3 sequence reads: CASSPKAQRQGQGSPLHF. In DNA, the CDR3 is TGTGCCAGCTCACCGAAAGCCCAAAGACAGGGCCAAGGTTCACCCCTCCACTTT.

The chain employs TRBV5-1 and TRBJ1-3, with TRBD1 identical over 10 bases. V lost 7 bases and J lost 1; bases outside the gene matches: 11. This CDR3 is 17 amino acids long. Germline-derived CDR1 and CDR2 are SGHRS and YFSETQ. The CDR3 nucleotides are TGCGCCAGCCACTTGGGACAGGGGCTGAAGTCTGGAAACACCATATATTTT. This translates into CASHLGQGLKSGNTIYF.

V usage is TRBV6-5 and J usage is TRBJ1-5, with TRBD1 matching over 10 bases. In germline, CDR1 is MNHEY, CDR2 SVGAGI. The V gene end was trimmed by 7 bases and the J gene end by 3 bases; junction bases not matched to a gene: 6. The CDR3 loop spans 15 amino acids. In nucleotides, the CDR3 is TGTGCCAGCATCGACGGGACAGGGGACAATCAGCCCCAGCATTTT. Protein product: CASIDGTGDNQPQHF.

The sample holds one count of this clone. The chain recombines TRBV11-2 with TRBJ2-1; 12 positions match TRBD2. The CDR3 contains 14 residues. Trimming took 5 bases from V and 6 from J; bases not matched to a gene: 2. Germline V gene data show CDR1 as SGHAT and CDR2 as FQNNGV. This CDR3 is CASSRLAGVNEQFF. As DNA, the CDR3 is TGTGCCAGCAGCCGACTAGCGGGGGTCAATGAGCAGTTCTTC.

This chain uses TRBV10-3 with TRBJ1-5; possible D gene TRBD1, 6 bases. V was pared by 4 bases and J by 0 bases, with 10 bases between. Germline lookup yields CDR1 ENHRY and CDR2 SYGVKD. The CDR3 covers 15 residues. The CDR3 reads CAISGQDYSNQPQHF. The CDR3, as DNA: TGTGCCATCAGTGGACAGGATTATAGCAATCAGCCCCAGCATTTT.

This clone was detected a few times. This sequence joins TRBV9 and TRBJ2-3, with 9 bases that match TRBD1. CDR1 and CDR2 from the germline V gene are SGDLS and YYNGEE. V was clipped by 4 bases and J by 7 bases; unmatched bases: 16. The CDR3 totals 17 residues. The CDR3 sequence is CASSPYPPGQGMHTQYF. In DNA, the CDR3 is TGTGCCAGCAGCCCCTACCCACCGGGACAGGGCATGCATACGCAGTATTTT.

The CDR3 sequence is CASSSGPGGAPNTEAFF. Here the CDR3 DNA reads TGCGCCAGCAGCTCGGGGCCCGGCGGGGCCCCGAACACTGAAGCTTTCTTT. The J gene is TRBJ1-1, the V gene TRBV5-1; D may be TRBD1 (5 bases). Germline V CDR1 and CDR2: SGHRS, YFSETQ. The V end was cut by 3 bases, the J end by 1 base, with 19 bases between. This CDR3 region has 17 residues.

The chain combines TRBV6-1 with TRBJ1-5; TRBD1 aligns across 9 bases. After removal of 0 bases from V and 6 bases from J, the junction contained 6 bases not matched to a gene. The CDR3 sequence is 16 residues long. Germline-derived CDR1 and CDR2 are MNHNS and SASEGT. The DNA of the CDR3 is TGTGCCAGCAGTGAAGCGGGGGACAGGGTGGGTCAGCCCCAGCATTTT. This sequence encodes CASSEAGDRVGQPQHF.

The rearrangement links TRBV6-4 to TRBJ2-1, with D possibly being TRBD1 (6 bases). CDR3 size: 13 residues. V lost 3 bases, J lost 6 bases, and 9 bases lay in between. Germline assignment: CDR1 MRHNA and CDR2 SNTAGT. The CDR3 is CASSEQGANEQFF. CDR3 bases: TGTGCCAGCAGTGAACAGGGAGCCAATGAGCAGTTCTTC.

The gene calls are TRBV7-9 and TRBJ1-1; D perhaps matches TRBD1 (6 bases). V dropped 8 bases and J dropped 6 bases, with 16 bases sitting between them. The CDR3 consists of 13 residues. From germline, CDR1 is SEHNR and CDR2 FQNEAQ (reference sequence). The CDR3 loop is CASDPRDMPEAFF. Here the CDR3 DNA reads TGTGCCAGCGACCCTCGGGACATGCCTGAAGCTTTCTTT.

The rearrangement joins TRBV7-9 to TRBJ2-1, with D possibly TRBD2 on 5 matching bases. Trimming removed 3 bases from V and 7 bases from J, with 13 bases in between. This CDR3 has 14 amino acids. Germline V gene sequence: CDR1 SEHNR, CDR2 FQNEAQ (reference sequence). The CDR3 here is CASSLLALPNEQFF. CDR3 bases: TGTGCCAGCAGCTTGCTAGCCTTGCCAAATGAGCAGTTCTTC.

This clone appeared a few times. This chain uses TRBV11-2 with TRBJ1-1; D is unresolved. This CDR3 is built from 11 residues. V shed 3 bases and J shed 8 bases, with 7 bases lying between them. CDR1 is SGHAT and CDR2 is FQNNGV in the germline V gene. The CDR3 loop reads CASSFSQEAFF. The CDR3 DNA reads as TGTGCCAGCAGCTTTAGCCAGGAAGCTTTCTTT.